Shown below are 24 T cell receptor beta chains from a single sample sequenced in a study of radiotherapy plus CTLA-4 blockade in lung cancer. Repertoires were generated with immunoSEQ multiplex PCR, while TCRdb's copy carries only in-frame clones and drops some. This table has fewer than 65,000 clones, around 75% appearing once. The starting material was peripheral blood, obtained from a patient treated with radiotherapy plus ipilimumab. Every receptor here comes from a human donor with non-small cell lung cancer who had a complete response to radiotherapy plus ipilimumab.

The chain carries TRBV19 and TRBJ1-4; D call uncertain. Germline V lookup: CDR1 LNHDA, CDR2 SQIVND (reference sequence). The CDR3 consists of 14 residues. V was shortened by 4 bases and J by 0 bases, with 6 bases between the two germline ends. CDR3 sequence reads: CASSRASTNEKLFF. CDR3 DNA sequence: TGTGCCAGTAGTAGGGCCTCAACTAATGAAAAACTGTTTTTT.

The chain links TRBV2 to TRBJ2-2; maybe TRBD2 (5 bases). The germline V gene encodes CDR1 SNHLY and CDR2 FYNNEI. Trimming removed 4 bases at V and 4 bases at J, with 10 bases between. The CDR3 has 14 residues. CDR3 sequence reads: CASSAEALTGELFF. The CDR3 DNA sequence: TGTGCCAGCAGTGCGGAGGCCCTCACCGGGGAGCTGTTTTTT. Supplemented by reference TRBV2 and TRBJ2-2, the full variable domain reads EPEVTQTPSHQVTQMGQEVILRCVPISNHLYFYWYRQILGQKVEFLVSFYNNEISEKSEIFDDQFSVERPDGSNFTLKIRSTKLEDSAMYFCASSAEALTGELFFGEGSRLTVL.

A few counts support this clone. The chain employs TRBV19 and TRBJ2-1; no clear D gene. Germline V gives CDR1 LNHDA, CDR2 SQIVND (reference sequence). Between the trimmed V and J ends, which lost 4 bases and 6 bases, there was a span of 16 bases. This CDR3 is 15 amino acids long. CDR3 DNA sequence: TGTGCCAGTAGTACACTTCCCGTCTTCGTCAATGAGCAGTTCTTC. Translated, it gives CASSTLPVFVNEQFF.

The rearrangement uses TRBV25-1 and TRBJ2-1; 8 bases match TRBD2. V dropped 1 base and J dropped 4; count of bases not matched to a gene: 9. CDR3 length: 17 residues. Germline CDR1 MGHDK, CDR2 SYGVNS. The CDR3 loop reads CASSEFEAGVKYNEQFF. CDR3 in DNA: TGTGCCAGCAGTGAATTTGAAGCGGGGGTCAAATACAATGAGCAGTTCTTC.

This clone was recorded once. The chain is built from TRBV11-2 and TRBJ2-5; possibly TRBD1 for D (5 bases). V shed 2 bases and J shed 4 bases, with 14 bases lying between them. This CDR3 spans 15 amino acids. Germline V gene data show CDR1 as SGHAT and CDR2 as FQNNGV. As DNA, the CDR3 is TGTGCCAGCAGCTTATTGGGGCAGGCGATAGAGACCCAGTACTTC. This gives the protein CASSLLGQAIETQYF.

CDR3: CSGHISNTEAFF. Written as DNA, the CDR3 is TGCAGCGGCCACATTTCGAACACTGAAGCTTTCTTT. The chain uses TRBV29-1 and TRBJ1-1; D ambiguous. V was trimmed by 7 bases and J by 1 base, leaving 10 bases between them. The CDR3 has 12 amino acids. Germline V gene data show CDR1 as SQVTM and CDR2 as ANQGSEA.

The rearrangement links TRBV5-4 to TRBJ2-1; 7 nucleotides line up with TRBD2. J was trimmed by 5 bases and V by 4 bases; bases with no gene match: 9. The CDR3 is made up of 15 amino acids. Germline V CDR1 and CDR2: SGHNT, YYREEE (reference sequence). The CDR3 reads CASSTGPRGDNEQFF. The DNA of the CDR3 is TGTGCCAGCAGCACCGGGCCCCGGGGGGACAATGAGCAGTTCTTC.

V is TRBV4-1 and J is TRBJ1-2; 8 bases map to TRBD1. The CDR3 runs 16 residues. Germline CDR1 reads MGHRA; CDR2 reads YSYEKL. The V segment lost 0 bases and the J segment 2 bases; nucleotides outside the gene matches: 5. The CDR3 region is CASSQEQGGENYGYTF. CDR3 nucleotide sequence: TGCGCCAGCAGCCAAGAACAGGGGGGAGAAAACTATGGCTACACCTTC.

DNA for the CDR3: TGCGCCAGCAGCTTGAGTCGAAACCTGATGGAGCAGTACTTC. Protein: CASSLSRNLMEQYF. V usage is TRBV5-1 and J usage is TRBJ2-5, with D hard to call. The CDR3 consists of 14 residues. Deletions cut 1 base from V and 11 bases from J, with 18 bases between. The V gene's germline CDR1 is SGHRS and CDR2 YFSETQ.

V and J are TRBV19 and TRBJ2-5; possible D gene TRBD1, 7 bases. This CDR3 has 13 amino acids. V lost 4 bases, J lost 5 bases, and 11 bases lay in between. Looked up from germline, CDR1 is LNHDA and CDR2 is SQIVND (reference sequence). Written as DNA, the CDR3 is TGTGCCAGTAGTACGGAGGGGGCGGAGACCCAGTACTTC. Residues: CASSTEGAETQYF.

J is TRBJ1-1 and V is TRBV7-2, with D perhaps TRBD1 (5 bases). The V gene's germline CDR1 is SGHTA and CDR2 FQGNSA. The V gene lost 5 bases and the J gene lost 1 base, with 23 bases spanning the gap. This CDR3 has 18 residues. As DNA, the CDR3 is TGTGCCAGCAGCCCACCCCCGCGCCAGGGATGGTGGAACACTGAAGCTTTCTTT. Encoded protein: CASSPPPRQGWWNTEAFF.

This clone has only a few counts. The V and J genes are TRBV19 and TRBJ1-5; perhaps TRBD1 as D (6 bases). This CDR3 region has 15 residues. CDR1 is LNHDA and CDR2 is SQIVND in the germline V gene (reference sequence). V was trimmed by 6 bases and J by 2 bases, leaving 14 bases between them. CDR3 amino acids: CASRVRTDRNQPQHF. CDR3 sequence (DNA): TGTGCCAGTAGAGTTAGGACAGACCGCAATCAGCCCCAGCATTTT.

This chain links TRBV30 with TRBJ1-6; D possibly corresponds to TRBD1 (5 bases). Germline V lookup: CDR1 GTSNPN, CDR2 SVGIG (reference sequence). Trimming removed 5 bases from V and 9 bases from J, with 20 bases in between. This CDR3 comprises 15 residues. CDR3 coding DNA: TGTGCCTGGCTCCCCGGGACTAATTGGGGTTCACCCCTCCACTTT. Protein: CAWLPGTNWGSPLHF.

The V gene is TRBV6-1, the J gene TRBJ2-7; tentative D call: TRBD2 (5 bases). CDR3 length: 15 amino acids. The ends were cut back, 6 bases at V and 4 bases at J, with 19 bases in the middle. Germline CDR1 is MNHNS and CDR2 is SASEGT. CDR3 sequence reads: CASRKDAAGGYEQYV. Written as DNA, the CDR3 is TGTGCCAGCAGGAAAGACGCTGCGGGCGGTTACGAGCAGTACGTC.

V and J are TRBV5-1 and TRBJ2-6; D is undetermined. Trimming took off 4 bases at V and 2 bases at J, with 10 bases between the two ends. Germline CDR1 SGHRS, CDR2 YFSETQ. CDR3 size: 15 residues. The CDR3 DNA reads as TGCGCCAGCAGCACCATGACTCCTGGGGCCAACGTCCTGACTTTC. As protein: CASSTMTPGANVLTF.

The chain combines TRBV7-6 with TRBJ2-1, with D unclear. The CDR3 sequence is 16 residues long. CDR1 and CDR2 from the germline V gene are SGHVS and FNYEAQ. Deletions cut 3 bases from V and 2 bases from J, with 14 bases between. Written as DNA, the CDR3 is TGTGCCAGCAGCTTTTCGGTGCAGGTCCCCTACAATGAGCAGTTCTTC. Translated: CASSFSVQVPYNEQFF. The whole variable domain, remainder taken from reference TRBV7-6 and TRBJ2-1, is GAGVSQSPRYKVTKRGQDVALRCDPISGHVSLYWYRQALGQGPEFLTYFNYEAQQDKSGLPNDRFSAERPEGSISTLTIQRTEQRDSAMYRCASSFSVQVPYNEQFFGPGTRLTVL.

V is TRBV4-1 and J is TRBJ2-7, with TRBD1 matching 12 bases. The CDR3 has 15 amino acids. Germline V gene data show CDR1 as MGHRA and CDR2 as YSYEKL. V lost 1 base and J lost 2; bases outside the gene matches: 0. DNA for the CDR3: TGCGCCAGCAGCCAAGGGGACAGGGGGCCCTACGAGCAGTACGTC. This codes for CASSQGDRGPYEQYV.

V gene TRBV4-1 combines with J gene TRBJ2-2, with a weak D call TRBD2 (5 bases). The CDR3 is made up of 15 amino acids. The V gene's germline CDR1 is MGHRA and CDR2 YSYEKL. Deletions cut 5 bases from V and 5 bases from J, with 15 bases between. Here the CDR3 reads CASSSSYSGTGELFF. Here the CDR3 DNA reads TGCGCCAGCAGCTCGTCTTATTCGGGAACCGGGGAGCTGTTTTTT.

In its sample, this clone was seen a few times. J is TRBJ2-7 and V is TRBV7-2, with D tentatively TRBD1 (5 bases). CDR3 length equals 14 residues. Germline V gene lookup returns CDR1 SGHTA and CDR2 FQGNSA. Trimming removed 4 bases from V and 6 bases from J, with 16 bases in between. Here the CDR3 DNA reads TGTGCCAGCAGCTGGGGCAGGGAATCGGGCGAGCAGTACTTC. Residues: CASSWGRESGEQYF.

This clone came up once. CDR3 sequence (DNA): TGCGCCAGCAGCCAACTACCGGGACAGAAGAACACTGAAGCTTTCTTT. Protein sequence: CASSQLPGQKNTEAFF. This chain joins TRBV4-1 and TRBJ1-1, with 7 bases fitting TRBD1. The trim removed 2 bases at V and 1 base at J, leaving 7 bases unmatched. This CDR3 has 16 residues. Germline CDR1 MGHRA, CDR2 YSYEKL.

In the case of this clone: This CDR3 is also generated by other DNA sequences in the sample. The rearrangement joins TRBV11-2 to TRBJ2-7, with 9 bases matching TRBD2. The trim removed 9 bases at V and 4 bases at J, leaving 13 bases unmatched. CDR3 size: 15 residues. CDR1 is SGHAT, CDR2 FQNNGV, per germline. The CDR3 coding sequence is TGTGCCAGTAGCCTCCAGCGGGGGGCGGTTTACGAGCAGTACTTC. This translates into CASSLQRGAVYEQYF.

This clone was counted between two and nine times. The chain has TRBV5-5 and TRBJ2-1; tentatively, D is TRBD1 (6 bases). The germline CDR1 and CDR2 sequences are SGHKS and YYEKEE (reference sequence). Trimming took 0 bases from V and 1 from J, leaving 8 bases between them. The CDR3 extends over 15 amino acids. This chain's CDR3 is CASSLDRDSYNEQFF. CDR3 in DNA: TGTGCCAGCAGCTTGGACAGGGATTCCTACAATGAGCAGTTCTTC.

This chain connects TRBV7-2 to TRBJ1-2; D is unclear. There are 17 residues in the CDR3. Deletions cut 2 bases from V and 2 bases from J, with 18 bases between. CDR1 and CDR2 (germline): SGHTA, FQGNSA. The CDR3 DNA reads TGTGCCAGCAGCTTATATAACTTGTCCCCTCGGAACTATGGCTACACCTTC. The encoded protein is CASSLYNLSPRNYGYTF.

CDR3 sequence reads: CASSLSRGLRYGYTF. The CDR3 nucleotides read TGTGCCAGCAGCTTAAGCAGGGGGCTGAGGTATGGCTACACCTTC. This chain links TRBV5-6 with TRBJ1-2, with 8 bases matching TRBD1. This CDR3 region has 15 residues. J was trimmed by 5 bases and V by 2 bases; bases with no gene match: 8. CDR1 is SGHDT and CDR2 is YYEEEE in the germline V gene.